Listed below are T cell receptor beta chains from one sample, sequenced in a study of blood T cell repertoires in COVID-19. TCRdb keeps only in-frame clones here, not all; method: immunoSEQ multiplex PCR. The sample holds about 97,000 clones, just under 85% seen once. Source material: peripheral blood. These receptors were taken from a man aged 35-49 years with active or convalescent COVID-19. The CDR3 runs from the conserved cysteine through the conserved F or W. The D gene is left open where the match is weak. Clone size, where shown, is once, few, many, or a class for clones that have expanded.

V: TRBV4-1; J: TRBJ1-1; size: NA; D: NA; CDR3: CASSQDLEQKEAFF; DNA: TGCGCCAGCAGCCAAGATTTGGAGCAGAAGGAAGCTTTCTTT
V: TRBV10-3; J: TRBJ1-3; size: many; D: NA; CDR3: CAIRGREPGNTIYF; DNA: TGTGCCATCAGGGGACGGGAGCCAGGAAACACCATATATTTT
V: TRBV19; J: TRBJ2-3; size: NA; D: TRBD1; CDR3: CASRDRLKTSTDTQYF; DNA: TGTGCCAGTAGGGACAGGCTCAAAACTTCCACAGATACGCAGTATTTT
V: TRBV25-1; J: TRBJ1-2; size: NA; D: NA; CDR3: CASTNRAGYGYTF; DNA: TGTGCCAGCACCAACAGGGCAGGGTATGGCTACACCTTC
V: TRBV19; J: TRBJ1-1; size: NA; D: TRBD1; CDR3: CASTTGEVTEAFF; DNA: TGTGCCAGTACGACAGGGGAGGTCACTGAAGCTTTCTTT
V: TRBV7-8; J: TRBJ1-6; size: NA; D: TRBD1; CDR3: CASSLGTGVNSPLHF; DNA: TGTGCCAGCAGCTTAGGGACAGGGGTGAATTCACCCCTCCACTTT
V: TRBV7-3; J: TRBJ2-1; size: NA; D: TRBD2; CDR3: CASSLTSGGSYNEQFF; DNA: TGTGCCAGCAGTTTAACTAGCGGGGGGTCCTACAATGAGCAGTTCTTC
V: TRBV5-1; J: TRBJ1-4; size: NA; D: NA; CDR3: CASSLETGWGAEKLFF; DNA: TGCGCCAGCAGCTTGGAAACAGGGTGGGGCGCTGAAAAACTGTTTTTT
V: TRBV18; J: TRBJ1-5; size: NA; D: TRBD1; CDR3: CASSPLGQGYNQPQHF; DNA: TGTGCCAGCTCACCACTAGGACAGGGGTACAATCAGCCCCAGCATTTT
V: TRBV5-1; J: TRBJ2-7; size: once; D: TRBD1; CDR3: CASSLVGQGAPVEQYF; DNA: TGCGCCAGCAGCTTGGTGGGACAGGGGGCTCCCGTCGAGCAGTACTTC
V: TRBV7-9; J: TRBJ2-7; size: few; D: NA; CDR3: CASSLSLTGNHEQYF; DNA: TGTGCCAGCAGCTTATCCCTAACTGGTAACCACGAGCAGTACTTC
V: TRBV11-2; J: TRBJ2-5; size: NA; D: NA; CDR3: CASSARAPRAQETQYF; DNA: TGTGCCAGCAGCGCCCGGGCCCCCAGGGCCCAAGAGACCCAGTACTTC
V: TRBV9; J: TRBJ2-7; size: NA; D: NA; CDR3: CASSPAERGGPYEQYF; DNA: TGTGCCAGCAGTCCGGCGGAGAGGGGGGGCCCCTACGAGCAGTACTTC
V: TRBV5-6; J: TRBJ2-7; size: NA; D: NA; CDR3: CASSESGYEQYF; DNA: TGTGCCAGCAGCGAGTCAGGGTACGAGCAGTACTTC
V: TRBV19; J: TRBJ1-5; size: NA; D: NA; CDR3: CASSMSAARWPQHF; DNA: TGTGCCAGTAGTATGAGTGCGGCTAGATGGCCCCAGCATTTT
V: TRBV5-1; J: TRBJ1-1; size: NA; D: NA; CDR3: CASSLVGAYEAFF; DNA: TGCGCCAGCAGCTTGGTAGGGGCCTATGAAGCTTTCTTT
V: TRBV6-5; J: TRBJ1-6; size: NA; D: NA; CDR3: CATRRDSLNSPLHF; DNA: TGTGCCACCCGGAGAGATTCTTTAAATTCACCCCTCCACTTT
V: TRBV9; J: TRBJ2-2; size: few; D: NA; CDR3: CASSMTSSAANTGELFF; DNA: TGTGCCAGCAGCATGACGTCTAGCGCCGCGAACACCGGGGAGCTGTTTTTT
V: TRBV12-3/TRBV12-4; J: TRBJ1-6; size: NA; D: NA; CDR3: CASFRDMNSPLHF; DNA: TGTGCCAGCTTCCGGGACATGAATTCACCCCTCCACTTT
V: TRBV20-1; J: TRBJ2-7; size: few; D: NA; CDR3: CSARGRGEQYF; DNA: TGCAGTGCTAGGGGCAGGGGCGAGCAGTACTTC
V: TRBV6-6; J: TRBJ2-3; size: NA; D: TRBD2; CDR3: CASKDSGTSTDTQYF; DNA: TGTGCCAGCAAGGATAGCGGGACTAGCACAGATACGCAGTATTTT
V: TRBV6-5; J: TRBJ1-1; size: NA; D: NA; CDR3: CATGERATNTEAFF; DNA: TGTGCCACCGGGGAGCGGGCGACGAACACTGAAGCTTTCTTT
V: TRBV5-1; J: TRBJ1-1; size: NA; D: NA; CDR3: CASSSSGDTEAFF; DNA: TGCGCCAGCAGCTCGTCGGGGGACACTGAAGCTTTCTTT
V: TRBV7-9; J: TRBJ2-7; size: once; D: NA; CDR3: CASSLSGQVRYEQYF; DNA: TGTGCCAGCAGCTTAAGTGGTCAGGTTAGGTACGAGCAGTACTTC
V: TRBV5-1; J: TRBJ2-3; size: NA; D: NA; CDR3: CASSKAGSTDTQYF; DNA: TGCGCCAGCAGCAAGGCAGGGAGCACAGATACGCAGTATTTT
V: TRBV11-3; J: TRBJ1-5; size: NA; D: TRBD1; CDR3: CASSLGRDRGCQPQHF; DNA: TGTGCCAGCAGCTTAGGCCGGGACAGGGGGTGTCAGCCCCAGCATTTT
V: TRBV19; J: TRBJ2-3; size: NA; D: TRBD1; CDR3: CASKKQGAGADTQYF; DNA: TGTGCCAGTAAAAAACAGGGGGCCGGGGCAGATACGCAGTATTTT
V: TRBV7-9; J: TRBJ1-3; size: NA; D: NA; CDR3: CASSLVGVNSGNTIYF; DNA: TGTGCCAGCAGCTTAGTAGGGGTCAACTCTGGAAACACCATATATTTT
V: TRBV19; J: TRBJ1-3; size: NA; D: NA; CDR3: CASSPPRVSGNTIYF; DNA: TGTGCCAGTAGTCCCCCCAGGGTCTCTGGAAACACCATATATTTT
V: TRBV30; J: TRBJ2-5; size: once; D: TRBD1; CDR3: CAWDRGQETQYF; DNA: TGTGCCTGGGACAGGGGGCAAGAGACCCAGTACTTC
V: TRBV24-1; J: TRBJ2-1; size: NA; D: NA; CDR3: CATSDGASDNEQFF; DNA: TGTGCCACCAGTGATGGGGCTAGCGACAATGAGCAGTTCTTC
V: TRBV5-1; J: TRBJ1-1; size: once; D: TRBD1; CDR3: CASSWTGTGETEAFF; DNA: TGCGCCAGCAGCTGGACCGGGACAGGGGAGACTGAAGCTTTCTTT
V: TRBV27; J: TRBJ2-2; size: NA; D: NA; CDR3: CASSSQGLGAGELFF; DNA: TGTGCCAGCAGTTCACAGGGTCTTGGGGCCGGGGAGCTGTTTTTT
V: TRBV9; J: TRBJ1-4; size: NA; D: NA; CDR3: CASSPGSVGKNEKLFF; DNA: TGTGCCAGCAGCCCCGGGAGCGTAGGGAAAAATGAAAAACTGTTTTTT
V: TRBV3-1/TRBV3-2; J: TRBJ1-5; size: NA; D: NA; CDR3: CASSPVPGGNQPQHF; DNA: TGTGCCAGCAGCCCAGTCCCGGGAGGCAATCAGCCCCAGCATTTT
V: TRBV6-5; J: TRBJ1-2; size: NA; D: TRBD1; CDR3: CASSHRDRGNYGYTF; DNA: TGTGCCAGCAGCCACCGGGACAGGGGTAACTATGGCTACACCTTC
V: TRBV19; J: TRBJ1-6; size: once; D: NA; CDR3: CASSLKTLTSFIWPLHF; DNA: TGTGCCAGTAGCCTCAAAACCCTGACTTCTTTTATATGGCCCCTCCACTTT
V: TRBV18; J: TRBJ1-3; size: NA; D: NA; CDR3: CASSPTGATSSGNTIYF; DNA: TGTGCCAGCTCACCCACTGGGGCCACCAGCTCTGGAAACACCATATATTTT
V: TRBV19; J: TRBJ1-1; size: NA; D: TRBD1; CDR3: CASSVRDRGGTEAFF; DNA: TGTGCCAGTAGTGTACGGGACAGGGGAGGCACTGAAGCTTTCTTT
V: TRBV19; J: TRBJ1-2; size: NA; D: TRBD1; CDR3: CASSTYKGAAYGYTF; DNA: TGTGCCAGTAGTACGTACAAGGGGGCCGCCTATGGCTACACCTTC
V: TRBV6-5; J: TRBJ2-7; size: NA; D: TRBD1; CDR3: CASSYSRGQSYEQYF; DNA: TGTGCCAGCAGTTATAGCAGGGGGCAATCCTACGAGCAGTACTTC
V: TRBV6-5; J: TRBJ1-2; size: NA; D: NA; CDR3: CASSYSGTRERYTF; DNA: TGTGCCAGCAGTTACTCCGGGACACGTGAACGCTACACCTTC
V: TRBV6-6; J: TRBJ1-6; size: NA; D: NA; CDR3: CASRQNRDGSPLHF; DNA: TGTGCCAGCAGACAAAACAGGGATGGATCACCCCTCCACTTT
V: TRBV3-1/TRBV3-2; J: TRBJ2-5; size: NA; D: TRBD2; CDR3: CASSQQSGGQETQYF; DNA: TGTGCCAGCAGCCAACAAAGCGGGGGGCAAGAGACCCAGTACTTC
V: TRBV7-9; J: TRBJ2-6; size: NA; D: TRBD2; CDR3: CARGLAGSGANVLTF; DNA: TGTGCCAGAGGACTAGCGGGTAGTGGGGCCAACGTCCTGACTTTC
V: TRBV15; J: TRBJ2-1; size: few; D: NA; CDR3: CATSRDGAKQFF; DNA: TGTGCCACCAGCAGAGATGGGGCCAAGCAGTTCTTC
V: TRBV9; J: TRBJ1-6; size: NA; D: NA; CDR3: CASSALGQNSPLHF; DNA: TGTGCCAGCAGCGCCCTCGGACAAAATTCACCCCTCCACTTT
V: TRBV9; J: TRBJ1-1; size: NA; D: TRBD1; CDR3: CASSAQSQGGTEAFF; DNA: TGTGCCAGCAGCGCTCAATCCCAGGGGGGCACTGAAGCTTTCTTT
V: TRBV9; J: TRBJ2-3; size: NA; D: TRBD2; CDR3: CASSVGRGGLDTQYF; DNA: TGTGCCAGCAGCGTAGGGCGGGGGGGATTAGATACGCAGTATTTT
V: TRBV30; J: TRBJ2-7; size: once; D: TRBD1; CDR3: CAWTLGQGKYEQYF; DNA: TGTGCCTGGACCCTGGGACAGGGGAAGTACGAGCAGTACTTC
V: TRBV5-1; J: TRBJ2-3; size: NA; D: NA; CDR3: CASSLGGDSTDTQYF; DNA: TGCGCCAGCAGCTTGGGGGGAGATAGCACAGATACGCAGTATTTT
V: TRBV9; J: TRBJ1-4; size: once; D: NA; CDR3: CASTQGGGPGEKLFF; DNA: TGTGCCAGCACCCAGGGAGGGGGGCCAGGTGAAAAACTGTTTTTT
V: TRBV11-2; J: TRBJ2-2; size: many; D: NA; CDR3: CASSYGGELFF; DNA: TGTGCCAGCAGCTACGGCGGGGAGCTGTTTTTT